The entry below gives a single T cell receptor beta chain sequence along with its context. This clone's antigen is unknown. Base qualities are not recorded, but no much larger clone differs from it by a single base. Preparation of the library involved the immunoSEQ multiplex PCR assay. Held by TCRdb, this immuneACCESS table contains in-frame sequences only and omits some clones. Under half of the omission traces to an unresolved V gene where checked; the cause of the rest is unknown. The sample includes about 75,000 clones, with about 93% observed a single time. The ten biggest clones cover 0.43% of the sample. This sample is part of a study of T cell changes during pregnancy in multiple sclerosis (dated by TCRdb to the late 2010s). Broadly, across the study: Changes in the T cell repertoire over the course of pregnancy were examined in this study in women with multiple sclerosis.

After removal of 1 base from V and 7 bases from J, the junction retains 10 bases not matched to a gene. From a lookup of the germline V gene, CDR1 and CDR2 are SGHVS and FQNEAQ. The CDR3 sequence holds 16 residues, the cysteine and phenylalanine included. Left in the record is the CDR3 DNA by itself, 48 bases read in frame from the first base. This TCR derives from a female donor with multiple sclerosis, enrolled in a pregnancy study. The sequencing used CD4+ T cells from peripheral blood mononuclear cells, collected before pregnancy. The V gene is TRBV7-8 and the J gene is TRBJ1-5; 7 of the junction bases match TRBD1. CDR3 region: CASSLEGQGVVQPQHF. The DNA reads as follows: TGTGCCAGCAGCTTAGAGGGGCAGGGGGTGGTACAGCCCCAGCATTTT.